What follows describes a single TCR beta chain. The data stem from a study of T-cell reconstitution after alpha-beta-depleted transplantation in children. TCRbeta library preparation incorporated unique molecular identifiers. In TCRdb, the PCR reads were re-called with MiXCR into one record per CDR3 protein. The sample includes approximately 510,000 distinct CDR3 sequences, 15% to 20% of them seen just once. Trimming cost V 3 bases and J 15 bases; bases outside gene matches: 9. Germline loops: CDR1 SGHNT, CDR2 YYREEE (reference sequence). This CDR3 region has 14 residues. V usage is TRBV5-4 and J usage is TRBJ2-1; 13 bases agree with TRBD2. The clonotype was recovered from a human donor who donated a stem cell graft to a child with acute lymphoblastic leukemia. The sequencing here drew on PBMCs from the stem cell graft donor, taken from the stem cell graft. CDR3 protein: CASSSASTSGRSFF. The DNA of the CDR3 is TGTGCCAGCAGCTCGGCCTCGACTAGCGGGAGGTCGTTCTTC.